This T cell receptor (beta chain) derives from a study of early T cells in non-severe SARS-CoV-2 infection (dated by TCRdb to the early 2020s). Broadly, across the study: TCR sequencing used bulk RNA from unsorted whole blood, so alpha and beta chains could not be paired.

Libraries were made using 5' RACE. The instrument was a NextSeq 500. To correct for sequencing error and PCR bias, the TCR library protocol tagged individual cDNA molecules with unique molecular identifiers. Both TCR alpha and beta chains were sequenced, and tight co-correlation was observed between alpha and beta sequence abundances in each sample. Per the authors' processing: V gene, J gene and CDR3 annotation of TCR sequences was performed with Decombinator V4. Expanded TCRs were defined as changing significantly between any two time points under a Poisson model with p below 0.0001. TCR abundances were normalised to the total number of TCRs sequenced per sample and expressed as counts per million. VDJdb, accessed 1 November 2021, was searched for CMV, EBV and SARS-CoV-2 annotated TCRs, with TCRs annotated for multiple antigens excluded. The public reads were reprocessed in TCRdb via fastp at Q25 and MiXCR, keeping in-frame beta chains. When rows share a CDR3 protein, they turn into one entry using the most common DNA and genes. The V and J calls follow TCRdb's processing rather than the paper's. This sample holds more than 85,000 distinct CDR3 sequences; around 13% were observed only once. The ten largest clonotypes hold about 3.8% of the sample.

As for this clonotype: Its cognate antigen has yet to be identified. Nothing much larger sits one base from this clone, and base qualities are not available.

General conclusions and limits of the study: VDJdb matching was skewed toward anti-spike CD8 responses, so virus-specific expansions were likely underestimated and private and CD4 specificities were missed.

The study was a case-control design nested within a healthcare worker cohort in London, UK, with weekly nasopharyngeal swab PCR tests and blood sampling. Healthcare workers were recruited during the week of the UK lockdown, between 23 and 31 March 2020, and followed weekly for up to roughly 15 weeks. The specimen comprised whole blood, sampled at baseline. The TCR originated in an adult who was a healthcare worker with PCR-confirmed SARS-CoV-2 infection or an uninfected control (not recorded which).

The CDR3 protein: CSARETSGHNEQFF. The nucleotide sequence reads TGCAGTGCTAGAGAAACTAGCGGACACAATGAGCAGTTCTTC. The chain joins TRBV20-1 to TRBJ2-1, with 8 junctional bases fitting TRBD2. Germline trimming amounts to 0 bases on V and 5 bases on J, with 3 as the count of junction bases outside the gene matches. The germline V gene (reference sequence) provides CDR1 DFQATT and CDR2 SNEGSKA. Inclusive of the bounding cysteine and phenylalanine, the CDR3 is 14 residues long. Only the CDR3 region is kept as DNA, spanning 42 bases read in frame from base 1.